This T cell receptor (beta chain) was identified in a study of shared clonotypes between healthy human individuals. CDR1 WNHNN and CDR2 SYGVQD come from the germline V gene (reference sequence). The CDR3 has 15 residues. J was trimmed by 5 bases and V by 3 bases; bases with no gene match: 6. Clones were sequenced by immunoSEQ multiplex PCR, and TCRdb holds only the in-frame ones, with some missing. The sample holds some 1,600,000 clones, around 98% seen once. The receptor was isolated from a man aged 25-40 years in good health. Sequencing was done on a sample of naive CD4+ T cells sorted from blood. This sample's subset: CD45RA+ positively selected. The rearrangement joins TRBV10-1 to TRBJ2-2; 7 nucleotides align to TRBD2. CDR3 nucleotides: TGCGCCAGCAGTGATGGCGGGAGTGGGACCGGGGAGCTGTTTTTT. It encodes CASSDGGSGTGELFF.